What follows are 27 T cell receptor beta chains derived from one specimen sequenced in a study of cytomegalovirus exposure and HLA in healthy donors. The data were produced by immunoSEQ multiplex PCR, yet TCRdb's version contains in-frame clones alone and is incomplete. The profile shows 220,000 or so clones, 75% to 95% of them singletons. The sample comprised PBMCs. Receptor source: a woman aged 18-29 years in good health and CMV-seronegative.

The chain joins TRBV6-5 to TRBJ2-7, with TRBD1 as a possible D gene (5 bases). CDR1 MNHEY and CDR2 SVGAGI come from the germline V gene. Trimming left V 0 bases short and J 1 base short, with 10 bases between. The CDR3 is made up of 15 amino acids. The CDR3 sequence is CASSYSYDRSYEQYF. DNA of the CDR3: TGTGCCAGCAGTTACTCTTACGACAGATCCTACGAGCAGTACTTC.

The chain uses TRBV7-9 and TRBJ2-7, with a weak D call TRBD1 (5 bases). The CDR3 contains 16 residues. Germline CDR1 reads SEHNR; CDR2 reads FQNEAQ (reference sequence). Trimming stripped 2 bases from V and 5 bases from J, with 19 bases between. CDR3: CASSLRQGSSIHEQYF. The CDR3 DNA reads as TGTGCCAGCAGCTTAAGGCAGGGAAGTTCGATCCACGAGCAGTACTTC.

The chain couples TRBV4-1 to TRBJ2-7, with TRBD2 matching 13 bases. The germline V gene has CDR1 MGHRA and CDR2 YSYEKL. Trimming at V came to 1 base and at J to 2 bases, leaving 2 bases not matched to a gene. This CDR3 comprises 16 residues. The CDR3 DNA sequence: TGCGCCAGCAGCCAAGGGACTAGCGGGGGAACCTACGAGCAGTACTTC. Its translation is CASSQGTSGGTYEQYF.

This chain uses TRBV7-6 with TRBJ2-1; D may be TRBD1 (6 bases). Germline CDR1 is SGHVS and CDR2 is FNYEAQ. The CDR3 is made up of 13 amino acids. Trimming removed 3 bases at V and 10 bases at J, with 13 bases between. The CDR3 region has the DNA TGTGCCAGCAGCTTCAAACAGGGTTGGGAGCAGTTCTTC. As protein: CASSFKQGWEQFF.

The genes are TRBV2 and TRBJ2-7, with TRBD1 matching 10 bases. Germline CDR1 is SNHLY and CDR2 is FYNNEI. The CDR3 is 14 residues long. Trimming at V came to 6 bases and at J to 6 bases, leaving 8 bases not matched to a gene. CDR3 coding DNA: TGTGCCAGCAGGACAGGGGGCGCAGCTTCCGAGCAGTACTTC. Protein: CASRTGGAASEQYF.

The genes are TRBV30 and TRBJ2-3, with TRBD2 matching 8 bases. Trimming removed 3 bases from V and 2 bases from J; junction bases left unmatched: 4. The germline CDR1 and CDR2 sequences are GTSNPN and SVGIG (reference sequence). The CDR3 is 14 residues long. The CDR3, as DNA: TGTGCCTGGAGGCATAGCGGGAACACAGATACGCAGTATTTT. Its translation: CAWRHSGNTDTQYF.

CDR3 protein: CASRLGPGQGIVNTIYF. CDR3 nucleotide sequence: TGTGCCAGCAGGCTAGGGCCGGGACAGGGGATCGTTAACACCATATATTTT. The chain has TRBV2 and TRBJ1-3; TRBD1 matches 10 bases. Germline V CDR1 and CDR2: SNHLY, FYNNEI. V lost 6 bases and J lost 7; bases outside the gene matches: 15. The CDR3 contains 17 residues.

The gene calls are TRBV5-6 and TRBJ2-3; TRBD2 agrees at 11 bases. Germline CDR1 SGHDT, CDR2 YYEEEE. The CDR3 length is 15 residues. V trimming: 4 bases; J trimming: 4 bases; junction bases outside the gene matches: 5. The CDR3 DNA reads TGTGCCAGCAGCGCGGGACTAGCGGCATCAGATACGCAGTATTTT. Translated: CASSAGLAASDTQYF.

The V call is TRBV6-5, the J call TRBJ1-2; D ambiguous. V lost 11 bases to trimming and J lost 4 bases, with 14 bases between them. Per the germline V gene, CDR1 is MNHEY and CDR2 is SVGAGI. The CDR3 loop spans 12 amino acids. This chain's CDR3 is CAGGFGGYGYTF. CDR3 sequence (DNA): TGTGCCGGTGGGTTCGGAGGCTATGGCTACACCTTC.

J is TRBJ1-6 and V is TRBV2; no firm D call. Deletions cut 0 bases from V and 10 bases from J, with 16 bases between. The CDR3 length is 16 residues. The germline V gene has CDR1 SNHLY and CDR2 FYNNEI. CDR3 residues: CASSEARLNGGSPLHF. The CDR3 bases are TGTGCCAGCAGTGAAGCGCGTTTAAATGGCGGCTCACCCCTCCACTTT.

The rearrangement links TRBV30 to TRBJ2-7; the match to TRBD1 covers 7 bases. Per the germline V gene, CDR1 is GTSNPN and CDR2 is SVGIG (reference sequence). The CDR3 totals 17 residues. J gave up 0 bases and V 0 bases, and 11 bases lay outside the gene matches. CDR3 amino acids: CAWSVWQGVRFSYEQYF. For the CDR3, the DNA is TGTGCCTGGAGTGTGTGGCAGGGGGTACGCTTCTCCTACGAGCAGTACTTC.

CDR3 protein: CASSEAMGQGDEKLFF. The DNA of the CDR3 is TGTGCCAGCAGTGAAGCGATGGGACAGGGGGATGAAAAACTGTTTTTT. The chain links TRBV6-1 to TRBJ1-4, with TRBD1 matching over 11 bases. This CDR3 is 16 amino acids long. V was clipped by 0 bases and J by 6 bases; unmatched bases: 3. The germline CDR1 and CDR2 sequences are MNHNS and SASEGT.

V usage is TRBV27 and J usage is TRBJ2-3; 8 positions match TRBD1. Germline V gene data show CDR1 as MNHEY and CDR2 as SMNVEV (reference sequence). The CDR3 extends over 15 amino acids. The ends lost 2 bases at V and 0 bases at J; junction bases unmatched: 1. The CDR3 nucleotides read TGTGCCAGCAGTTTAGGGACAGGCAGCACAGATACGCAGTATTTT. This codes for CASSLGTGSTDTQYF.

As DNA, the CDR3 is TGTGCCAGCAGCGTACAGGGTATGTGGAACACTGAAGCTTTCTTT. Its protein is CASSVQGMWNTEAFF. This chain uses TRBV9 with TRBJ1-1; the D gene is possibly TRBD1 (5 bases). V was cut by 1 base and J by 1 base, with 11 bases left in between. Germline CDR1 is SGDLS and CDR2 is YYNGEE. The CDR3 consists of 15 residues.

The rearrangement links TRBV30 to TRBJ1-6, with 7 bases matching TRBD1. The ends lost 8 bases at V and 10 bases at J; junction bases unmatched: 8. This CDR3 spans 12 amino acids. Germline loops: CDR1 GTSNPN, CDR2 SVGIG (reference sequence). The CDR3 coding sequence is TGTGCCCGCGGGACAGTCCCCTCACCCCTCCACTTT. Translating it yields CARGTVPSPLHF.

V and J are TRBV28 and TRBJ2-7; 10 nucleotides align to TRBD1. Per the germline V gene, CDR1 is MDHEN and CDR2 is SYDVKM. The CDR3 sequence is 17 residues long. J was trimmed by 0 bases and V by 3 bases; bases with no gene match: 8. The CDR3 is CASSFDPGQGHSYEQYF. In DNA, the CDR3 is TGTGCCAGCAGTTTCGACCCGGGACAGGGGCACTCCTACGAGCAGTACTTC.

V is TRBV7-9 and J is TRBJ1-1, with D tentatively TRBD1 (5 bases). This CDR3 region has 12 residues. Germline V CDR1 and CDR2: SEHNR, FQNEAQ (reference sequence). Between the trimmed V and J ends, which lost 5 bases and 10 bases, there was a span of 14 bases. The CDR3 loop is CASSPGGVAAFF. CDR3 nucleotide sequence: TGTGCCAGCAGCCCCGGGGGGGTTGCAGCTTTCTTT.

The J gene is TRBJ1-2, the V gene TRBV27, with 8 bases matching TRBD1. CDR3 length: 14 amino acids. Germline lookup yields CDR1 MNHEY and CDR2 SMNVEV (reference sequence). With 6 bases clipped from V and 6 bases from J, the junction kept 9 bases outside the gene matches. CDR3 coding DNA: TGTGCCAGCAGCCTCCGGACAGGGTGGGATGGCTACACCTTC. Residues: CASSLRTGWDGYTF.

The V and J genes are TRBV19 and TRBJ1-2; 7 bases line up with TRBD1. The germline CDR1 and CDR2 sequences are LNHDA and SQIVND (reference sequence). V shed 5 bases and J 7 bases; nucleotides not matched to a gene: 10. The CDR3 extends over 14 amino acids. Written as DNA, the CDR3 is TGTGCCAGTAGTCCCCAACAGGGGATAGGTGGCTACACCTTC. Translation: CASSPQQGIGGYTF.

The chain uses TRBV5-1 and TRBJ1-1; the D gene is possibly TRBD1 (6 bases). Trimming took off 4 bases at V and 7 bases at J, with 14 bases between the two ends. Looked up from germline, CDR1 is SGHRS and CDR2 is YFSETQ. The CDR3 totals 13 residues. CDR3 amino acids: CASSPAGAIEAFF. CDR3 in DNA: TGCGCCAGCAGCCCGGCAGGGGCAATTGAAGCTTTCTTT.

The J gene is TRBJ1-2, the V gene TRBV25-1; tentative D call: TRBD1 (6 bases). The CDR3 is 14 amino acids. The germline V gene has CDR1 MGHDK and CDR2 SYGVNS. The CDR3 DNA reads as TGTGCTAGCCTCCCCAACAGGGAGGGGAAAGGCTACACCTTC. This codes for CASLPNREGKGYTF.

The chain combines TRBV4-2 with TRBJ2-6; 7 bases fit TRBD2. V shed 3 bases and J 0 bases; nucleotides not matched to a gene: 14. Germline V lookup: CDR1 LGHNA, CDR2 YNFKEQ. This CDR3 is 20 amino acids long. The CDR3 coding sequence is TGTGCCAGCAGCCAGGGGATCGGGGGGAGTCCTCTCTCTGGGGCCAACGTCCTGACTTTC. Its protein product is CASSQGIGGSPLSGANVLTF.

CDR3 sequence: CASSLVSGGGETQYF. CDR3 bases: TGTGCCAGCAGCTTGGTGTCGGGAGGCGGGGAGACCCAGTACTTC. The V and J genes are TRBV7-7 and TRBJ2-5; 7 nucleotides match TRBD2. V lost 3 bases, J lost 5 bases, and 9 bases stayed unmatched. Germline loops: CDR1 SSHAT, CDR2 FNYEAQ (reference sequence). This CDR3 has 15 residues.

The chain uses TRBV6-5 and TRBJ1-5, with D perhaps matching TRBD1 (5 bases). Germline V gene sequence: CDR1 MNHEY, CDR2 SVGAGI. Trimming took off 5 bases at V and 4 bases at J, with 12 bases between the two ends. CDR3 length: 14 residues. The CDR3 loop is CASSPAGGNQPQHF. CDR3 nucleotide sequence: TGTGCCAGCAGTCCCGCGGGGGGTAATCAGCCCCAGCATTTT.

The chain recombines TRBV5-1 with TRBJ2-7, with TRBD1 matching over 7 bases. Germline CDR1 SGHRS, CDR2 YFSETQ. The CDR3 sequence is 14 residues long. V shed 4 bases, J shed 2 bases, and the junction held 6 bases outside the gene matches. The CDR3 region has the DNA TGCGCCAGCAGCCGGGACAGAAGGGCCTACGAGCAGTACTTC. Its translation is CASSRDRRAYEQYF.

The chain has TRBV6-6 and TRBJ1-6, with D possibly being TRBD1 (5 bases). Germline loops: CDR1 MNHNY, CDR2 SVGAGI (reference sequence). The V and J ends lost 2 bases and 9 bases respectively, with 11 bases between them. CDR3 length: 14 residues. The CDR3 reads CASSYDAGRSPLHF. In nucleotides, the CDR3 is TGTGCCAGCAGTTACGACGCAGGGCGTTCACCCCTCCACTTT.

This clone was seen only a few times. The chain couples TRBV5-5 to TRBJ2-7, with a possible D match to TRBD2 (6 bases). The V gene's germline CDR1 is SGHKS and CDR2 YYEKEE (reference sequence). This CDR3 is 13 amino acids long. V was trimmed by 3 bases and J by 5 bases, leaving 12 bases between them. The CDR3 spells CASSYRLAHEQYF. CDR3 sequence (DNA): TGTGCCAGCAGCTACCGGCTAGCGCACGAGCAGTACTTC. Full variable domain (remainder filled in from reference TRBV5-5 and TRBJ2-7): DAGVTQSPTHLIKTRGQQVTLRCSPISGHKSVSWYQQVLGQGPQFIFQYYEKEERGRGNFPDRFSARQFPNYSSELNVNALLLGDSALYLCASSYRLAHEQYFGPGTRLTVT.